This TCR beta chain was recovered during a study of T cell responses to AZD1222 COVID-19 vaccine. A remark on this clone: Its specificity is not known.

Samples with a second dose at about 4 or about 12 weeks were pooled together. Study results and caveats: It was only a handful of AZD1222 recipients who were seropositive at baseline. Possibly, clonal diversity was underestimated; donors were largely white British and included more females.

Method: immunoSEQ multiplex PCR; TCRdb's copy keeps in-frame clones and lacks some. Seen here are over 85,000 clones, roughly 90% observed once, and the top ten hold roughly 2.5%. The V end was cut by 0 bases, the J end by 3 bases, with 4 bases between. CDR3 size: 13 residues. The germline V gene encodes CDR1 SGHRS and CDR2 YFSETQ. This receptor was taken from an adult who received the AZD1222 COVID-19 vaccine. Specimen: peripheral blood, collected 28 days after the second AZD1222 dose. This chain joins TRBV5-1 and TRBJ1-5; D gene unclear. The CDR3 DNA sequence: TGCGCCAGCAGCTTGGCCTACAATCAGCCCCAGCATTTT. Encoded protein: CASSLAYNQPQHF.